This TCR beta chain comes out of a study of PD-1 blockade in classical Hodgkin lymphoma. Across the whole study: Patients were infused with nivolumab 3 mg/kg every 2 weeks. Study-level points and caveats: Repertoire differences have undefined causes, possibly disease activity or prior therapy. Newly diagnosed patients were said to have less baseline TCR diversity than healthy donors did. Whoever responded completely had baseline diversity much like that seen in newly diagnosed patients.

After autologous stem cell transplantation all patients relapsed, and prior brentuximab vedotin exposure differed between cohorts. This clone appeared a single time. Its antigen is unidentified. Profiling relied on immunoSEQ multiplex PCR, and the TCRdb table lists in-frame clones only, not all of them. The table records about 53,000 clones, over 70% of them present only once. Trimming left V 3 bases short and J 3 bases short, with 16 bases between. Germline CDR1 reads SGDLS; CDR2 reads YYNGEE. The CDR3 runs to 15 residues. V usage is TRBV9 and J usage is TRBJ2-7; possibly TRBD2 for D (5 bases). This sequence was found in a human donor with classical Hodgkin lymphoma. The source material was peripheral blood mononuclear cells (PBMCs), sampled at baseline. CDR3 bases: TGTGCCAGCAGCGCCTCGTTGACCAGCGGCTACGAGCAGTACTTC. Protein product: CASSASLTSGYEQYF.